The entry below describes one T cell receptor (beta chain). This sample is part of a study of T cells in localized non-small cell lung cancer. Profiling relied on immunoSEQ multiplex PCR, and the TCRdb table lists in-frame clones only, not all of them. The table shows 48,000 or so clones, with about nine tenths occurring only once. The CDR3 loop spans 16 amino acids. Trimming stripped 3 bases from V and 0 bases from J, with 12 bases between. The germline gives CDR1 MDHEN, CDR2 SYDVKM. V and J are TRBV28 and TRBJ1-5; D is perhaps TRBD1 (5 bases). Sequencing used peripheral blood, obtained before any cancer treatment. The TCR comes from a male donor older than 55 with stage III squamous cell lung carcinoma. The CDR3 region has the DNA TGTGCCAGCAGTTTCTCAGGGACCTATAGCAATCAGCCCCAGCATTTT. Translating gives CASSFSGTYSNQPQHF.